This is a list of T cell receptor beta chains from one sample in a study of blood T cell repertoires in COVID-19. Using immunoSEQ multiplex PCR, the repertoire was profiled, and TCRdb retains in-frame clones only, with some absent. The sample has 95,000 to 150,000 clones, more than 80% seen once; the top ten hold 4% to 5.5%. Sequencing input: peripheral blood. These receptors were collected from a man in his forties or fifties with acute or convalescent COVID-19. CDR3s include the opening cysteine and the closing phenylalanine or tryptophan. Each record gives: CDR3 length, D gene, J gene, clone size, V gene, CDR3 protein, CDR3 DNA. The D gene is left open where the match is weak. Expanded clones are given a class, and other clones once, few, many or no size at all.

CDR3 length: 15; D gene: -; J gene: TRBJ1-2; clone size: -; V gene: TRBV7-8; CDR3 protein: CASSLVDNSNYGYTF; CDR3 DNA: TGTGCCAGCAGCTTAGTTGACAACTCTAACTATGGCTACACCTTC
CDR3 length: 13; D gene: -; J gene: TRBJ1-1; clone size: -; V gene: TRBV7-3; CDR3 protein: CASSLQQGTEAFF; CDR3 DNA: TGTGCCAGCAGCCTACAACAGGGTACTGAAGCTTTCTTT
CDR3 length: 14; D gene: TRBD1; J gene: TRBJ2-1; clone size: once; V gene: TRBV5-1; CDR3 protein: CASSEDRERDEQFF; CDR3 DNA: TGCGCCAGCAGCGAGGACAGGGAAAGGGATGAGCAGTTCTTC
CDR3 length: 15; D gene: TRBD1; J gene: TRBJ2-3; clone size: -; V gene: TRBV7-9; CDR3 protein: CASSLRQGRTDTQYF; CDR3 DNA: TGTGCCAGCAGTTTGCGACAGGGGCGCACAGATACGCAGTATTTT
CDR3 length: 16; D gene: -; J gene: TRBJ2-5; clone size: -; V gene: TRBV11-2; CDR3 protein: CASSAMRDQRAETQYF; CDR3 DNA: TGTGCCAGCAGCGCCATGCGGGACCAAAGAGCTGAGACCCAGTACTTC
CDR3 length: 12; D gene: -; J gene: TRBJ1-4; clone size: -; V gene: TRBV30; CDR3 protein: CAWRMAGEKLFF; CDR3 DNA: TGTGCCTGGAGAATGGCAGGAGAAAAACTGTTTTTT
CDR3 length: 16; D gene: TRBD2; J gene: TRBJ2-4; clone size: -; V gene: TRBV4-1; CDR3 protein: CASSQVSGLAKNIQYF; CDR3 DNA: TGCGCCAGCAGCCAGGTTAGCGGGCTAGCCAAAAACATTCAGTACTTC
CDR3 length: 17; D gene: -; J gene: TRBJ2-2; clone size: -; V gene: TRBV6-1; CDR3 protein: CASSEVPGGRGTGELFF; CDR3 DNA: TGTGCCAGCAGTGAAGTTCCCGGGGGGCGAGGCACCGGGGAGCTGTTTTTT
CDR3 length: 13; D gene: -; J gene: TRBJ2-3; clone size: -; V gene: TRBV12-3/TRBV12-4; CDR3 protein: CASSPVSGDTQYF; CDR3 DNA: TGTGCCAGCAGTCCGGTCTCCGGGGATACGCAGTATTTT
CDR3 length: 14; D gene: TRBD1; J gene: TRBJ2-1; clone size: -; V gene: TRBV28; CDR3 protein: CASSPRTGWFEQFF; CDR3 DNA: TGTGCCAGCAGTCCGCGGACAGGGTGGTTTGAGCAGTTCTTC
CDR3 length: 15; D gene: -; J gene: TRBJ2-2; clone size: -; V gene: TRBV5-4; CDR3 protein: CASSLGRTNTGELFF; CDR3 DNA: TGTGCCAGCAGCTTGGGGCGGACGAACACCGGGGAGCTGTTTTTT
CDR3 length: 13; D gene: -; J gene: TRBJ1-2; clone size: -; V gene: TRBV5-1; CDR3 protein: CASSLEGVDGYTF; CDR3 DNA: TGCGCCAGCAGCTTGGAGGGGGTCGATGGCTACACCTTC
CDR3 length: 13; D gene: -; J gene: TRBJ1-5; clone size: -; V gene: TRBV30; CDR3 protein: CAWSYSHYQPQHF; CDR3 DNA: TGTGCCTGGAGTTACAGCCATTATCAGCCCCAGCATTTT
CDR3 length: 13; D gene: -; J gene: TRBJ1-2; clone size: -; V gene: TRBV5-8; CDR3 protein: CASSPEEGYGYTF; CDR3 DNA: TGTGCCAGCAGCCCCGAGGAGGGCTATGGCTACACCTTC
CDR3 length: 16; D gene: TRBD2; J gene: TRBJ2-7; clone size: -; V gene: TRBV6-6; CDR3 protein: CASRPLAGGRTYEQYF; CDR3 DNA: TGTGCCAGCAGACCCCTAGCGGGAGGGCGAACCTACGAGCAGTACTTC
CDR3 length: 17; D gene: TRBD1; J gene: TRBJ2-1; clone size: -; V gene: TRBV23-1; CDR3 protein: CASSQPTVTGGTNEQFF; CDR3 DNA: TGCGCCAGCAGTCAACCGACCGTGACAGGGGGAACCAATGAGCAGTTCTTC
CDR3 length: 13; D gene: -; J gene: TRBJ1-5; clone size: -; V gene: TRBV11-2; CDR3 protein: CASSLDFNQPQHF; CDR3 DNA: TGTGCCAGCAGCTTAGACTTCAATCAGCCCCAGCATTTT
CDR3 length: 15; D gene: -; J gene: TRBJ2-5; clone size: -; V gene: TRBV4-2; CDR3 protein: CASSQDLGGQETQYF; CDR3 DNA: TGTGCCAGCAGCCAAGATCTGGGGGGTCAAGAGACCCAGTACTTC
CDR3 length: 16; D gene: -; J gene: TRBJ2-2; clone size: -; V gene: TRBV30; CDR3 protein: CAWSSGPSGGTGELFF; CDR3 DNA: TGTGCCTGGAGTTCGGGGCCCTCAGGGGGGACCGGGGAGCTGTTTTTT
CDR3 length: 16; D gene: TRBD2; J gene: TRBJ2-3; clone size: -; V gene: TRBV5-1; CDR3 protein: CASSWAGGQGTDTQYF; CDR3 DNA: TGCGCCAGCAGCTGGGCGGGGGGCCAAGGCACAGATACGCAGTATTTT
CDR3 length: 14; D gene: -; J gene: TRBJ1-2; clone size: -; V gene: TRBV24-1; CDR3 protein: CATSDYRVLGGYTF; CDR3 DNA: TGTGCCACCAGTGATTACAGGGTCCTTGGTGGCTACACCTTC
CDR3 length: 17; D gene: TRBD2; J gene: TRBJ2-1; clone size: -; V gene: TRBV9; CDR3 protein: CASSPRLAGPAVNEQFF; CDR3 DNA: TGTGCCAGCAGCCCCCGACTAGCGGGGCCCGCCGTCAATGAGCAGTTCTTC
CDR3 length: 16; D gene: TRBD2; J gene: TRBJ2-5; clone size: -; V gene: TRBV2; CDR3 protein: CASSKTSGGSQETQYF; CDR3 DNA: TGTGCCAGCAGTAAGACTAGCGGAGGAAGCCAAGAGACCCAGTACTTC
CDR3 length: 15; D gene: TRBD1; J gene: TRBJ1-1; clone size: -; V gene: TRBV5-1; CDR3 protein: CASSLSEGANTEAFF; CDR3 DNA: TGCGCCAGCAGCTTGTCAGAGGGGGCGAACACTGAAGCTTTCTTT
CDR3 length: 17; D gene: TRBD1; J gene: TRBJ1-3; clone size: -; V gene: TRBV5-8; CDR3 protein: CASSSGTGLVSGNTIYF; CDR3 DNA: TGTGCCAGCAGCTCCGGGACAGGGCTTGTATCTGGAAACACCATATATTTT
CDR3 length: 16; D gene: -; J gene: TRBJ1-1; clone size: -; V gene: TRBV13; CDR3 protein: CASSSAAPTANTEAFF; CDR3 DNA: TGTGCCAGCAGCTCCGCCGCCCCCACAGCGAACACTGAAGCTTTCTTT
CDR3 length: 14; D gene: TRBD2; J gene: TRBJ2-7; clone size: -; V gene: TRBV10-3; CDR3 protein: CAISGLAGEGEQYF; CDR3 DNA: TGTGCCATCAGTGGACTAGCAGGTGAAGGCGAGCAGTACTTC
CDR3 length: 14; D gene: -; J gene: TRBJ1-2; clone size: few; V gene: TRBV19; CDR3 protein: CASTHSGGIGGYTF; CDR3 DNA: TGTGCCAGTACCCACTCGGGGGGGATCGGTGGCTACACCTTC
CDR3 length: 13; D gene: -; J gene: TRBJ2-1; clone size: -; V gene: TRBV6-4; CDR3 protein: CASALSSYNEQFF; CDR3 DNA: TGTGCCAGCGCACTTAGCTCCTACAATGAGCAGTTCTTC
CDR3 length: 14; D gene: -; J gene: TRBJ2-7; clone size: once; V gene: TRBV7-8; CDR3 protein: CASSLGGGTYEQYF; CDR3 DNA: TGTGCCAGCAGCTTAGGGGGGGGCACCTACGAGCAGTACTTC
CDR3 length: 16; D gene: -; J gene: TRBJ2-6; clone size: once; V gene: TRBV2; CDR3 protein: CASRLLSLSGANVLTF; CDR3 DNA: TGTGCCAGCAGGCTACTTAGTCTCTCTGGGGCCAACGTCCTGACTTTC
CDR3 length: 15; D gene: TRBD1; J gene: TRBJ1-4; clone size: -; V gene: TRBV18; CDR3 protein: CASSRDRDSNEKLFF; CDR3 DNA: TGTGCCAGCTCTCGAGACCGGGACAGTAATGAAAAACTGTTTTTT
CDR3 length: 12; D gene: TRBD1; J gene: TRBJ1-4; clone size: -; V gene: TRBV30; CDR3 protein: CAWRGQGALLFF; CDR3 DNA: TGTGCCTGGAGAGGACAGGGGGCTTTGCTGTTTTTT
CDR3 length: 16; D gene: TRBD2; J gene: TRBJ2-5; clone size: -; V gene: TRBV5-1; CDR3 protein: CASSIGLAGGSETQYF; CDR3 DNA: TGCGCCAGCAGTATAGGACTAGCGGGGGGGTCTGAGACCCAGTACTTC
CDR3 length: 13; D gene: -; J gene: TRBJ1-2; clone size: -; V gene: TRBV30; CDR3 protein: CAWSVETGGGYTF; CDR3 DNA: TGTGCCTGGAGTGTAGAGACAGGCGGTGGCTACACCTTC
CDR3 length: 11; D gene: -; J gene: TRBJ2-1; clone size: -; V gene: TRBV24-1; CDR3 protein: CATEVRGEQFF; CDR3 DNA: TGTGCCACCGAGGTCCGGGGTGAGCAGTTCTTC
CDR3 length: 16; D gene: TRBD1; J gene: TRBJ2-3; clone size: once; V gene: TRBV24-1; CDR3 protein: CATSDRTGGGADTQYF; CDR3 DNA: TGTGCCACCAGTGACCGCACAGGGGGCGGCGCAGATACGCAGTATTTT
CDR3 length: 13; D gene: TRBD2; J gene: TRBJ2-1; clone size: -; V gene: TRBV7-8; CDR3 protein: CASSLAGGNEQFF; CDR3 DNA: TGTGCCAGCAGCTTAGCGGGAGGGAATGAGCAGTTCTTC
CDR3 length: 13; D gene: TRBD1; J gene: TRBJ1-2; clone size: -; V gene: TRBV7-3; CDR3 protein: CASSAGTGSGYTF; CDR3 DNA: TGTGCCAGCAGCGCCGGGACAGGGTCTGGCTACACCTTC
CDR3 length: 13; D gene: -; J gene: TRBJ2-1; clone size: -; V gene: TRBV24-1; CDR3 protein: CATSDPQGGEQFF; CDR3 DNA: TGTGCCACCAGTGATCCTCAGGGCGGTGAGCAGTTCTTC
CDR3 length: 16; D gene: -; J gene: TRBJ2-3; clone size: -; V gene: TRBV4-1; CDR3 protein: CASSPSQARGTDTQYF; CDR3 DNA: TGCGCCAGCAGCCCCTCACAGGCCCGGGGCACAGATACGCAGTATTTT
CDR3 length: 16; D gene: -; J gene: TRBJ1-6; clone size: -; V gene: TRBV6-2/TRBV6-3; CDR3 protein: CASSYATRPGGSPLHF; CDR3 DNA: TGTGCCAGCAGTTACGCCACAAGGCCTGGAGGTTCACCCCTCCACTTT
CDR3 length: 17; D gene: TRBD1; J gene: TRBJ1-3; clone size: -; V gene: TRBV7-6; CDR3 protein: CASSLVPRGQSGNTIYF; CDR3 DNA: TGTGCCAGCAGCTTAGTACCCAGGGGGCAATCGGGAAACACCATATATTTT
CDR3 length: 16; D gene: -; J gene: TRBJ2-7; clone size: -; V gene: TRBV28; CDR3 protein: CASSTLGTQSSYEQYF; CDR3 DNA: TGTGCCAGCAGTACCCTGGGGACACAAAGCTCCTACGAGCAGTACTTC
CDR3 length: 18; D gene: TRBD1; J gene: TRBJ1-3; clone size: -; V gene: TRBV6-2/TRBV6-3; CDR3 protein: CASSSGTVFYYSGNTIYF; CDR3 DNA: TGTGCCAGCAGTTCCGGGACAGTTTTCTATTACTCTGGAAACACCATATATTTT
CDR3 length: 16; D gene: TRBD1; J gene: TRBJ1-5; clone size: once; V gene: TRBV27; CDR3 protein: CASSRRQGASNQPQHF; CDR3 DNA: TGTGCCAGCAGTCGCAGACAGGGGGCTAGCAATCAGCCCCAGCATTTT
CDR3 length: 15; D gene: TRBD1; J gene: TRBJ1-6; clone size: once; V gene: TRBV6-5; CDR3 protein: CASRTQTGLNSPLHF; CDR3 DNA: TGTGCCAGCAGAACTCAGACAGGGCTTAATTCACCCCTCCACTTT
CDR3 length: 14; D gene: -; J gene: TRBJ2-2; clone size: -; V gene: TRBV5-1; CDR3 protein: CASSLAGNTGELFF; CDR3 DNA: TGCGCCAGCAGCTTGGCCGGGAACACCGGGGAGCTGTTTTTT
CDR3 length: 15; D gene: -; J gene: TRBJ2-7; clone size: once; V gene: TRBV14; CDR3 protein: CASSPLASSSYEQYF; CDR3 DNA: TGTGCCAGCAGCCCCCTAGCGTCTAGCTCCTACGAGCAGTACTTC
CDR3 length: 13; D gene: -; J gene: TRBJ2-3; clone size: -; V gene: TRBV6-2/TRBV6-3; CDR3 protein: CASSGAEADTQYF; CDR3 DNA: TGTGCCAGCAGTGGGGCAGAGGCGGATACGCAGTATTTT
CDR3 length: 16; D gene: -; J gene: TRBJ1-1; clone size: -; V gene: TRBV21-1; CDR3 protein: CASSIFFQGPNTEAFF; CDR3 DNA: TGTGCCAGCAGCATATTTTTTCAGGGGCCGAACACTGAAGCTTTCTTT